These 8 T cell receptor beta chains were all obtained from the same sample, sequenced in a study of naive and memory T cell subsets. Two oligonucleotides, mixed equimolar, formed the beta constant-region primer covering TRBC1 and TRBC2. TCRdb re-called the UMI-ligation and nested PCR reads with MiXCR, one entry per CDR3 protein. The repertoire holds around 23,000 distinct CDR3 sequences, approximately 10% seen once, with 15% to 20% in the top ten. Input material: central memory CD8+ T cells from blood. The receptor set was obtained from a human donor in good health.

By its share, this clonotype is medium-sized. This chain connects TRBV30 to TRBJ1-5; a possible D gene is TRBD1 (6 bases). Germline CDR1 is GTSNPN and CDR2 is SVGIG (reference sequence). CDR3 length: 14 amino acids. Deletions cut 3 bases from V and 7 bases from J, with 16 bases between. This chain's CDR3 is CAWSASGAEQPQHF. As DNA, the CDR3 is TGTGCCTGGAGCGCGTCAGGGGCCGAACAGCCCCAGCATTTT.

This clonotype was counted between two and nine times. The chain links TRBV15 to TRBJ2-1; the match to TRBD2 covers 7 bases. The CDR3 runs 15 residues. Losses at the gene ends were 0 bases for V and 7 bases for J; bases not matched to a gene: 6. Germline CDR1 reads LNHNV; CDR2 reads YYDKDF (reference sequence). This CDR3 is CATSRDRNGRNEQFF. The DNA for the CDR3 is TGTGCCACCAGCAGAGATCGAAACGGGAGGAATGAGCAGTTCTTC. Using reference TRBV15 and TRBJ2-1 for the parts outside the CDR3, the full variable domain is DAMVIQNPRYQVTQFGKPVTLSCSQTLNHNVMYWYQQKSSQAPKLLFHYYDKDFNNEADTPDNFQSRRPNTSFCFLDIRSPGLGDTAMYLCATSRDRNGRNEQFFGPGTRLTVL.

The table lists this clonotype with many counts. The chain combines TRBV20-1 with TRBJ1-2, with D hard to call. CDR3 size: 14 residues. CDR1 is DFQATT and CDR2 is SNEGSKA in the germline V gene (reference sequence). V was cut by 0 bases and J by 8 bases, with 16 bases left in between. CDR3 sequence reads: CSARDPRSREGYTF. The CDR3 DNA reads TGCAGTGCTAGAGATCCCAGGTCTCGGGAAGGCTACACCTTC.

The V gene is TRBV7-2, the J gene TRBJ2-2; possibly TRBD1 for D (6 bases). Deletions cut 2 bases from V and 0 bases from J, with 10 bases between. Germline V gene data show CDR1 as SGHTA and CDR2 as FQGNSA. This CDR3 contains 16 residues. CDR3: CASSLSGTPNTGELFF. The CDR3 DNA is TGTGCCAGCAGCTTATCCGGGACACCGAACACCGGGGAGCTGTTTTTT.

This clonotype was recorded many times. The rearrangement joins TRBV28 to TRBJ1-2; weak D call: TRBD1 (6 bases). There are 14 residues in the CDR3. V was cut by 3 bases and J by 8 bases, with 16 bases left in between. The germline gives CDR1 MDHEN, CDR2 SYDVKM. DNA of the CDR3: TGTGCCAGCAGTTTTGATGGGGGCGCTGGAGGCTACACCTTC. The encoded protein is CASSFDGGAGGYTF.

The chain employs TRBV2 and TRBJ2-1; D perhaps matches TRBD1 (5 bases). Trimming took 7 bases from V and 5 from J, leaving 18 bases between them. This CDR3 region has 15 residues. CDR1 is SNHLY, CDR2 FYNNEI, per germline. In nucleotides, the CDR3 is TGTGCCAGCACCGAATATCAGGGTTTAAACAATGAGCAGTTCTTC. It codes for CASTEYQGLNNEQFF.

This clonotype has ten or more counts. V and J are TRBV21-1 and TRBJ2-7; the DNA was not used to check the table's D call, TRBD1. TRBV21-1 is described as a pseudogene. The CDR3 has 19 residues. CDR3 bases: TGTGCCAGCAGCAAAGCTGGCGGGGGACGGACAGAGAAGGATAACGAGCAGTACTTC. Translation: CASSKAGGGRTEKDNEQYF.

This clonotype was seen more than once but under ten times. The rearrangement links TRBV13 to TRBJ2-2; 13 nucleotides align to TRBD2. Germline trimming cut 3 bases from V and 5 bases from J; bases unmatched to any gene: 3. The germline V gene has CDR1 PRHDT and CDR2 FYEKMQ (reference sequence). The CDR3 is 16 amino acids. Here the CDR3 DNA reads TGTGCCAGCAGCTTGGGACTAGCGGGACCAACCGGGGAGCTGTTTTTT. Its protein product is CASSLGLAGPTGELFF. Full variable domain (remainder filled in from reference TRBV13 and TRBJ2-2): AAGVIQSPRHLIKEKRETATLKCYPIPRHDTVYWYQQGPGQDPQFLISFYEKMQSDKGSIPDRFSAQQFSDYHSELNMSSLELGDSALYFCASSLGLAGPTGELFFGEGSRLTVL.